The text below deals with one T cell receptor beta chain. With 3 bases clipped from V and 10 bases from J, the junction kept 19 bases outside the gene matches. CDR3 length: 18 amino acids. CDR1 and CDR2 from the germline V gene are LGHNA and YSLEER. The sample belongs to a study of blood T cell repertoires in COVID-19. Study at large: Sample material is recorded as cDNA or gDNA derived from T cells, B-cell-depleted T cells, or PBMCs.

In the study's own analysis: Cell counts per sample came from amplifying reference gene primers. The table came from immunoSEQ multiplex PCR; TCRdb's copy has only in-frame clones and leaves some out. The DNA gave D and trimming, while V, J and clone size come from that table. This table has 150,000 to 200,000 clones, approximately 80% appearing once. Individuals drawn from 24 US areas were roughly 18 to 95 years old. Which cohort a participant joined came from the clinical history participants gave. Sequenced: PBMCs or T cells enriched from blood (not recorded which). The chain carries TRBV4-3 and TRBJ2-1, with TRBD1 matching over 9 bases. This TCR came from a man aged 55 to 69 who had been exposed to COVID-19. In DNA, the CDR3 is TGCGCCAGCAGCCATAGCGCTATACGGGGACAGGGAGTTGCCGAGCAGTTCTTC. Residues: CASSHSAIRGQGVAEQFF.